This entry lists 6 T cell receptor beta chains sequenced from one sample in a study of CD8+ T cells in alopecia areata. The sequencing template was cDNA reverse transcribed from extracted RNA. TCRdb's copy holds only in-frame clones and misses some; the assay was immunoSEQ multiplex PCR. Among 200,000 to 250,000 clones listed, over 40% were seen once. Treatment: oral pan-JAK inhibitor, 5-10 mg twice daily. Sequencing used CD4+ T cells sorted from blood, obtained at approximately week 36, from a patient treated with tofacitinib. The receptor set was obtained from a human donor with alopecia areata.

CDR3 nucleotide sequence: TGTGCCAGCAGCTTAGAGGCCAGGGGATATGGCTACACCTTC. Encoded protein: CASSLEARGYGYTF. J is TRBJ1-2 and V is TRBV7-9; D is possibly TRBD1 (6 bases). Germline lookup yields CDR1 SEHNR and CDR2 FQNEAQ (reference sequence). The V and J ends lost 1 base and 5 bases respectively, with 11 bases between them. This CDR3 spans 14 amino acids. Using reference TRBV7-9 and TRBJ1-2 for the parts outside the CDR3, the full variable domain is DTGVSQNPRHKITKRGQNVTFRCDPISEHNRLYWYRQTLGQGPEFLTYFQNEAQLEKSRLLSDRFSAERPKGSFSTLEIQRTEQGDSAMYLCASSLEARGYGYTFGSGTRLTVV.

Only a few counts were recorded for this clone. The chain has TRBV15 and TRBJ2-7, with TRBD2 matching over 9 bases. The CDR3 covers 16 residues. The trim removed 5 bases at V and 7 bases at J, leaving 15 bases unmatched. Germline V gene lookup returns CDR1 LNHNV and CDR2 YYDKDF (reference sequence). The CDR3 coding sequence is TGTGCCACCAGCGGGGGGATCGGCGGGAGGGCCGGAGAGCAGTACTTC. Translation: CATSGGIGGRAGEQYF.

CDR3 sequence: CASRPQGLAKNIQYF. The CDR3 region has the DNA TGTGCCAGCAGGCCCCAGGGCCTAGCCAAAAACATTCAGTACTTC. The rearrangement joins TRBV27 to TRBJ2-4; weak D call: TRBD1 (5 bases). Per the germline V gene, CDR1 is MNHEY and CDR2 is SMNVEV (reference sequence). Trimming left V 6 bases short and J 0 bases short, with 12 bases between. This CDR3 is built from 15 residues.

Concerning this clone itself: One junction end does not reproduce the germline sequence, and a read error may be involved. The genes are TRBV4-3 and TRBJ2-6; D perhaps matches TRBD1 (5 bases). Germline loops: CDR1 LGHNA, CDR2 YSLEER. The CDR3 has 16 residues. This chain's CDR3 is CASSQDDNSGASVLTF. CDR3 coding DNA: TGCGCCAGCAGCCAAGATGACAACTCTGGGGCCAGCGTCCTGACTTTC.

CDR3: CAWRNTGELFF. CDR3 sequence (DNA): TGTGCCTGGAGGAACACCGGGGAGCTGTTTTTT. This rearrangement joins TRBV30 to TRBJ2-2, with D uncertain. Per germline, CDR1 GTSNPN and CDR2 SVGIG (reference sequence). The CDR3 has 11 amino acids. V lost 3 bases, J lost 1 base, and 0 bases lay in between.

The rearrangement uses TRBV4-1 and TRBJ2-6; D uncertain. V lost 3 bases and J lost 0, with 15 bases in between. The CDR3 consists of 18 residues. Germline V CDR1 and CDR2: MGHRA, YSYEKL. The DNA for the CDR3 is TGCGCCAGCAGCCAGGATACGGGCCACCTCTCTGGGGCCAACGTCCTGACTTTC. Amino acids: CASSQDTGHLSGANVLTF.